These T cell receptor beta chains were read from a single sample in a study of early T cells in non-severe SARS-CoV-2 infection. In TCRdb, the 5' RACE reads were re-called with MiXCR into one record per CDR3 protein. In the table there are more than 20,000 distinct CDR3 sequences, nearly 4.5% of which are singletons. Material: whole blood. Source of these receptors: an adult who was a healthcare worker with PCR-confirmed SARS-CoV-2 infection or an uninfected control (not recorded which). The CDR3 runs from the conserved cysteine through the conserved F or W. A D gene is named only where the DNA matches it firmly. Only part of the rows carry a size: once, few, many, or a class if the clone is expanded.

>NA|NA|TRBV7-2|TRBJ1-1
TGTGCCAGCAGCCGTTTGGTGAACACTGAAGCTTTCTTT
CASSRLVNTEAFF
>few|TRBD2|TRBV6-4|TRBJ2-1
TGTGCCAGCAGAGTACTAGCGGGGGGGCAGGATGAGCAGTTCTTC
CASRVLAGGQDEQFF
>many|TRBD1|TRBV4-1|TRBJ1-2
TGCGCCAGCAGCCAAGGACAGGGGATCGACTATGGCTACACCTTC
CASSQGQGIDYGYTF
>many|TRBD1|TRBV18|TRBJ1-1
TGTGCCAGCTCGGCAGGGACAGACATGAACACTGAAGCTTTCTTT
CASSAGTDMNTEAFF
>many|TRBD1|TRBV9|TRBJ2-7
TGTGCCAGCAGCCCCCAGGGGGTAAGCTACGAGCAGTACTTC
CASSPQGVSYEQYF
>few|NA|TRBV28|TRBJ2-6
TGTGCCAGCCGTGGGGGAGCTGATGGGGCCAACGTCCTGACTTTC
CASRGGADGANVLTF
>many|NA|TRBV12-3/TRBV12-4|TRBJ2-7
TGTGCCAGCAGTTTATCGGAGCACAGCGAGCAGTACTTC
CASSLSEHSEQYF
>many|NA|TRBV4-3|TRBJ1-2
TGCGCCAGCAGCCAAGACGACAACCCTTATGGCTACACCTTC
CASSQDDNPYGYTF
>many|NA|TRBV20-1|TRBJ1-1
TGCAGTGCTAGTCCCTCCAGTGGAGGGAAGGCTGAAGCTTTCTTT
CSASPSSGGKAEAFF
>many|TRBD1|TRBV5-4|TRBJ2-5
TGTGCCAGCAGCTTGGAGGGACAGGGGTCGTACCAAGAGACCCAGTACTTC
CASSLEGQGSYQETQYF
>many|NA|TRBV6-6|TRBJ1-2
TGTGCCAGCAGTTACTCGGACGGGAAGGGCTACACCTTC
CASSYSDGKGYTF
>medium-sized|TRBD1|TRBV27|TRBJ1-2
TGTGCCAGCAGTACAGGGGAAAATAACTATGGCTACACCTTC
CASSTGENNYGYTF
>many|TRBD2|TRBV4-3|TRBJ2-1
TGCGCCAGCAGCCAAGGACTAGCGGGGGCCTACAATGAGCAGTTCTTC
CASSQGLAGAYNEQFF
>many|NA|TRBV4-2|TRBJ2-3
TGTGCCAGCAGCCAAGAACGCGGGGGCCTGGTAGATACGCAGTATTTT
CASSQERGGLVDTQYF
>many|NA|TRBV10-3|TRBJ2-5
TGTGCCACCGGACAACAGACGTACCAAGAGACCCAGTACTTC
CATGQQTYQETQYF
>few|TRBD1|TRBV27|TRBJ1-1
TGTGCCAGCAGTTTAACAGGGGTGAACACTGAAGCTTTCTTT
CASSLTGVNTEAFF
>many|NA|TRBV4-2|TRBJ2-1
TGTGCCAGCAGCCAACCGGGGCAGGGCGATGAGCAGTTCTTC
CASSQPGQGDEQFF
>many|NA|TRBV29-1|TRBJ2-1
TGCAGCGTTGAGGGGCCCGGTTCTGGGAATGAGCAGTTCTTC
CSVEGPGSGNEQFF
>many|NA|TRBV4-1|TRBJ1-2
TGCGCCAGCAGCCAAGGAACAGGCTACACCTTC
CASSQGTGYTF
>many|NA|TRBV6-1|TRBJ2-3
TGTGCCAGCAGTGAACCCCGAAAGCAGTATTTT
CASSEPRKQYF
>many|TRBD2|TRBV3-1|TRBJ2-3
TGTGCCAGCAGCCAAGACGGGGGGGCAGTTGGCACAGATACGCAGTATTTT
CASSQDGGAVGTDTQYF
>many|NA|TRBV9|TRBJ2-5
TGTGCCAGCAGCGTAGCGGGGAGAGAGACCCAGTACTTC
CASSVAGRETQYF
>many|NA|TRBV5-1|TRBJ1-2
TGCGCCAGCAGCGGCCGGGACGCCAACTATGGCTACACCTTC
CASSGRDANYGYTF
>many|NA|TRBV20-1|TRBJ1-2
TGCAGTGCTAGTCGACGGCAGGCTCCTTCTGGCTACACCTTC
CSASRRQAPSGYTF
>many|NA|TRBV24-1|TRBJ2-7
TGTGCCACCAGTGATCGATACAGCTCCTACGAGCAGTACTTC
CATSDRYSSYEQYF
>many|TRBD1|TRBV28|TRBJ2-2
TGTGCCAGCAGTTTGGGACAGCTTTCCACCGGGGAGCTGTTTTTT
CASSLGQLSTGELFF
>medium-sized|NA|TRBV10-3|TRBJ1-1
TGTGCCATCAGTGAGCAAGGGGGGATGAACACTGAAGCTTTCTTT
CAISEQGGMNTEAFF
>few|TRBD1|TRBV5-5|TRBJ2-7
TGTGCCAGCAGCTCCCAGACAGGGGGCAGCTACGAGCAGTACTTC
CASSSQTGGSYEQYF
>many|NA|TRBV7-9|TRBJ1-5
TGTGCCAGCAGCTTAACAGGGTTGGGCAATCAGCCCCAGCATTTT
CASSLTGLGNQPQHF
>many|TRBD1|TRBV18|TRBJ1-1
TGTGCCAGCTCACCGGGACAGAGGAACACTGAAGCTTTCTTT
CASSPGQRNTEAFF
>medium-sized|NA|TRBV29-1|TRBJ1-1
TGCAGCGGGGGCTCGGGGCCGACTGAAGCTTTCTTT
CSGGSGPTEAFF
>many|TRBD2|TRBV28|TRBJ2-1
TGTGCCAGCCGAGGACTAGCGGGGGTTGCAAATGAGCAGTTCTTC
CASRGLAGVANEQFF
>many|TRBD1|TRBV4-3|TRBJ2-7
TGCGCCAGCAGCCAAGATGCAAGGACAGGGGCCTACGAGCAGTACTTC
CASSQDARTGAYEQYF
>many|TRBD2|TRBV7-2|TRBJ2-3
TGTGCCAGCAGCCGACGCACTGCTAGCGGGTGGGCAGATACGCAGTATTTT
CASSRRTASGWADTQYF
>many|NA|TRBV5-6|TRBJ2-5
TGTGCCAGCAGCTTGGGGTTCGGACACGCACAAGAAGAGACCCAGTACTTC
CASSLGFGHAQEETQYF
>few|NA|TRBV30|TRBJ1-3
TGTGCCTGGAGTTCAGGAAACACCATATATTTT
CAWSSGNTIYF
>many|TRBD1|TRBV12-3/TRBV12-4|TRBJ1-1
TGTGCCAGCAGTGACAGGGGTTTGAACACTGAAGCTTTCTTT
CASSDRGLNTEAFF
>many|TRBD1|TRBV29-1|TRBJ2-7
TGCAGCGTTGCCGGACAGGGGTCAGCCTACGAGCAGTACTTC
CSVAGQGSAYEQYF
>many|NA|TRBV10-3|TRBJ2-3
TGTGCCATCAGTGCCGACAGCCTTAGCACAGATACGCAGTATTTT
CAISADSLSTDTQYF
>many|TRBD1|TRBV28|TRBJ1-5
TGTGCCAGCAGTTTTGGACAGGGTAATCAGCCCCAGCATTTT
CASSFGQGNQPQHF
>many|TRBD1|TRBV6-1|TRBJ1-5
TGTGCCAGCAGCCGGGACAGGGGCAATCAGCCCCAGCATTTT
CASSRDRGNQPQHF
>many|TRBD2|TRBV7-2|TRBJ2-1
TGTGCCAGCAGCCCGAGGCGACTAGCGGGGGATAACAATGAGCAGTTCTTC
CASSPRRLAGDNNEQFF
>NA|NA|TRBV6-2/TRBV6-3|TRBJ1-1
TGTGCCAGCAGTTACTCCGGGACTCTGGGGACTGAAGCTTTCTTT
CASSYSGTLGTEAFF
>many|TRBD2|TRBV24-1|TRBJ2-1
TGTGCCACCAGTGATTCCCGGGGGGAGAATTACAATGAGCAGTTCTTC
CATSDSRGENYNEQFF
>many|NA|TRBV6-9|TRBJ1-1
TGTGCCAGCAGTTATCTAGTCGGGTTCGGGACTGAAGCTTTCTTT
CASSYLVGFGTEAFF
>many|TRBD2|TRBV7-6|TRBJ2-3
TGTGCCAGCAGCCCCGGACTAGCGGCTTCCACAGATACGCAGTATTTT
CASSPGLAASTDTQYF
>many|NA|TRBV5-4|TRBJ1-2
TGTGCCAGCAGCTCGTTGACAGACGATGGCTACACCTTC
CASSSLTDDGYTF
>many|NA|TRBV4-1|TRBJ1-1
TGCGCCAGCAGCCAAGTGACAACGAACACTGAAGCTTTCTTT
CASSQVTTNTEAFF
>many|TRBD1|TRBV3-1|TRBJ2-7
TGTGCCAGCAGCCGACAGGGAAACTACGAGCAGTACTTC
CASSRQGNYEQYF
>NA|NA|TRBV3-2|TRBJ2-7
TGTGCCCCCCCTCCCGGGACGGATACCTACGAGCAGTACTTC
CAPPPGTDTYEQYF
>many|NA|TRBV30|TRBJ2-5
TGTGCCTGGAGTGAATCAGGGGTGCGAGAGACCCAGTACTTC
CAWSESGVRETQYF
>many|TRBD1|TRBV2|TRBJ2-3
TGTGCCAGCAGTTTCAGGGGGCCCACAGATACGCAGTATTTT
CASSFRGPTDTQYF
>many|NA|TRBV12-3/TRBV12-4|TRBJ2-3
TGTGCCAGCAGTTTTGGGCGGGGCCACACAGATACGCAGTATTTT
CASSFGRGHTDTQYF
>few|TRBD1|TRBV7-9|TRBJ2-5
TGTGCCAGCAGCCATTGGACAGGGATTAGCGAGACCCAGTACTTC
CASSHWTGISETQYF
>many|NA|TRBV20-1|TRBJ1-6
TGCAGTGCTAGAGAGGGGTACGGTGGCTCCTATAATTCACCCCTCCACTTT
CSAREGYGGSYNSPLHF